Below, 2 T cell receptor beta chains from the same sample are listed, as sequenced in a study of T cell repertoires in cytomegalovirus infection. Their cognate antigens are unknown. TCRdb processed the reads anew with MiXCR; each CDR3 protein has one entry. The sample contains approximately 990,000 distinct CDR3 sequences, around 30% of which appear only once. The sample was cultured CD8+ T cells from PBMCs, taken from culture after CMV antigen stimulation. The receptors stem from a human donor in good health (CMV status not recorded). Some clones in this sample may be carry-over from other donors' samples.

Only a few counts were recorded for this clonotype. The chain recombines TRBV2 with TRBJ2-3, with D uncertain. Germline V gene data show CDR1 as SNHLY and CDR2 as FYNNEI. V was cut by 0 bases and J by 0 bases, with 7 bases left in between. This CDR3 spans 15 amino acids. CDR3 region: CASSEAVYSTDTQYF. The CDR3 DNA reads TGTGCCAGCAGTGAAGCGGTATACAGCACAGATACGCAGTATTTT.

This sequence joins TRBV2 and TRBJ2-1; 9 nucleotides align to TRBD1. This CDR3 spans 16 amino acids. Trimming at V came to 7 bases and at J to 5 bases, leaving 12 bases not matched to a gene. CDR1 SNHLY and CDR2 FYNNEI come from the germline V gene. The CDR3 nucleotides are TGTGCCAGCAACTGGGACAGGGAAGAAGGGCACAATGAGCAGTTCTTC. Translation gives CASNWDREEGHNEQFF.